These 21 T cell receptor beta chains came from one sample sequenced in a study of blood T cell repertoires in COVID-19. Sequencing used immunoSEQ multiplex PCR; TCRdb keeps in-frame clones, though not all of them. The sample carries around 250,000 clones, 88% recorded once. Input material: PBMCs or T cells enriched from blood (not recorded which). The receptor set was obtained from a woman aged 40 to 50 who had been exposed to COVID-19.

Written as DNA, the CDR3 is TGCAGCGCCTCGGGGAAGGATCAGCCCCAGCATTTT. This sequence encodes CSASGKDQPQHF. The V and J genes are TRBV29-1 and TRBJ1-5; D is uncertain. V was cut by 7 bases and J by 5 bases, with 12 bases left in between. The CDR3 loop spans 12 amino acids. Germline CDR1 and CDR2: SQVTM and ANQGSEA.

The chain carries TRBV11-3 and TRBJ2-1; TRBD2 aligns across 14 bases. The CDR3 contains 16 residues. Unmatched junction bases numbered 5, after V lost 4 bases and J lost 6 bases. Germline assignment: CDR1 SGHNT and CDR2 YENEEA. The CDR3 is CASSSGLAGVFNEQFF. CDR3 sequence (DNA): TGTGCCAGCAGCTCGGGACTAGCGGGAGTATTCAATGAGCAGTTCTTC.

V gene TRBV19 combines with J gene TRBJ1-2, with D maybe TRBD1 (6 bases). The germline V gene encodes CDR1 LNHDA and CDR2 SQIVND (reference sequence). With 5 bases removed from V and 8 bases from J, the gap between germline ends came to 24 bases. CDR3 length: 16 residues. The CDR3 DNA is TGTGCCAGTAGTTCAAGCGGGGGCAGCCGGTTAGGCGGCTACACCTTC. Amino acids: CASSSSGGSRLGGYTF.

As concerns this clone: The sample holds other DNA sequences that translate to the same CDR3. This chain links TRBV7-2 with TRBJ2-7; 8 bases align to TRBD1. Germline V lookup: CDR1 SGHTA, CDR2 FQGNSA. CDR3 length: 14 residues. V lost 5 bases to trimming and J lost 4 bases; unmatched junction nucleotides: 7. CDR3 coding DNA: TGTGCCAGCAGCCCAGGACAGGGTCCGTACGAGCAGTACTTC. Encoded protein: CASSPGQGPYEQYF. Full variable domain (missing parts from reference TRBV7-2 and TRBJ2-7): GAGVSQSPSNKVTEKGKDVELRCDPISGHTALYWYRQSLGQGLEFLIYFQGNSAPDKSGLPSDRFSAERTGGSVSTLTIQRTQQEDSAVYLCASSPGQGPYEQYFGPGTRLTVT.

The V call is TRBV7-2, the J call TRBJ1-6; 8 positions match TRBD1. The CDR3 is 15 amino acids. V gave up 2 bases and J gave up 8 bases; unmatched junction bases: 5. The germline gives CDR1 SGHTA, CDR2 FQGNSA. The CDR3 spells CASSLYRGKDSPLHF. In DNA form, the CDR3 reads TGTGCCAGCAGCTTATACAGGGGGAAGGATTCACCCCTCCACTTT. Looking up the rest from reference TRBV7-2 and TRBJ1-6 gives the full variable domain: GAGVSQSPSNKVTEKGKDVELRCDPISGHTALYWYRQSLGQGLEFLIYFQGNSAPDKSGLPSDRFSAERTGGSVSTLTIQRTQQEDSAVYLCASSLYRGKDSPLHFGNGTRLTVT.

The J gene is TRBJ2-2, the V gene TRBV5-1; 7 bases map to TRBD1. The CDR3 has 17 residues. V trimming: 1 base; J trimming: 0 bases; junction bases outside the gene matches: 6. Per germline, CDR1 SGHRS and CDR2 YFSETQ. CDR3 sequence (DNA): TGCGCCAGCAGCTTGCCGGGACAGATAGCGAACACCGGGGAGCTGTTTTTT. Translated, it gives CASSLPGQIANTGELFF.

The chain combines TRBV30 with TRBJ2-7; 10 bases fit TRBD2. The CDR3 covers 12 residues. Trimming at V came to 4 bases and at J to 6 bases, leaving 3 bases not matched to a gene. The V gene's germline CDR1 is GTSNPN and CDR2 SVGIG (reference sequence). CDR3 nucleotides: TGTGCCTGGACTAGCGGGAGAGGCGAGCAGTACGTC. Amino acids: CAWTSGRGEQYV.

The chain uses TRBV30 and TRBJ1-5; 7 bases are shared with TRBD1. Germline-derived CDR1 and CDR2 are GTSNPN and SVGIG (reference sequence). The CDR3 has 14 amino acids. J gave up 3 bases and V 3 bases, and 5 bases lay outside the gene matches. CDR3: CAWRVTGSNQPQHF. As DNA, the CDR3 is TGTGCCTGGAGGGTGACAGGGTCCAATCAGCCCCAGCATTTT. The full variable domain, completed using reference TRBV30 and TRBJ1-5, is SQTIHQWPATLVQPVGSPLSLECTVEGTSNPNLYWYRQAAGRGLQLLFYSVGIGQISSEVPQNLSASRPQDRQFILSSKKLLLSDSGFYLCAWRVTGSNQPQHFGDGTRLSIL.

The V call is TRBV3-1 (or the pseudogene TRBV3-2), the J call TRBJ1-2; 10 bases match TRBD1. From germline, CDR1 is LGHDT and CDR2 YNNKEL (reference sequence). CDR3 size: 13 residues. Trimming cost V 3 bases and J 8 bases; bases outside gene matches: 3. CDR3 coding DNA: TGTGCCAGCAGCCAGACAGGGGGCGGGGGCTACACCTTC. Amino acids: CASSQTGGGGYTF.

J is TRBJ2-7 and V is TRBV30; possible D gene TRBD1, 6 bases. This CDR3 has 13 residues. Deletions cut 2 bases from V and 4 bases from J, with 12 bases between. Germline CDR1 reads GTSNPN; CDR2 reads SVGIG (reference sequence). CDR3 sequence reads: CAWSPQTGYEQYV. The CDR3, as DNA: TGTGCCTGGAGTCCTCAGACAGGTTACGAGCAGTACGTC.

The chain recombines TRBV24-1 with TRBJ2-3, with D possibly matching TRBD1 (6 bases). This CDR3 region has 17 residues. V lost 6 bases, J lost 4 bases, and 22 bases lay in between. In germline, CDR1 is KGHDR, CDR2 SFDVKD. DNA for the CDR3: TGTGCCACCAGTCGAATAGGGGGAGCCGAGAGGCCAGATACGCAGTATTTT. As protein: CATSRIGGAERPDTQYF.

The chain joins TRBV7-8 to TRBJ2-1; 11 positions agree with TRBD2. The germline V gene has CDR1 SGHVS and CDR2 FQNEAQ. This CDR3 is built from 16 residues. Trimming at V came to 0 bases and at J to 7 bases, leaving 5 bases not matched to a gene. DNA for the CDR3: TGTGCCAGCAGCTTAGCGCGACTAGCGGGGATGAATGAGCAGTTCTTC. As protein: CASSLARLAGMNEQFF.

The chain carries TRBV5-6 and TRBJ1-1; no reliable D call. CDR1 SGHDT and CDR2 YYEEEE come from the germline V gene. V was pared by 4 bases and J by 6 bases, with 19 bases between. This CDR3 contains 15 residues. CDR3 in amino acids: CASSPLAPFQAEAFF. In DNA, the CDR3 is TGTGCCAGCAGCCCCCTGGCGCCTTTTCAGGCTGAAGCTTTCTTT.

Of note for this clone: Germline is not matched at one junction end, which may reflect a read error. The rearrangement uses TRBV27 and TRBJ2-5, with a weak D call TRBD2 (6 bases). CDR1 MNHEY and CDR2 SMNVEV come from the germline V gene (reference sequence). The CDR3 contains 13 residues. For the CDR3, the DNA is TGTGTCAGCAGGAGGGTAATCTGGGAGACCCAGTACTTC. Its translation: CVSRRVIWETQYF.

The V gene is TRBV4-3, the J gene TRBJ2-2, with D uncertain. Germline lookup yields CDR1 LGHNA and CDR2 YSLEER. The CDR3 sequence is 16 residues long. V lost 0 bases and J lost 5, with 13 bases in between. The CDR3 reads CASSQENTRVTGELFF. The CDR3 region has the DNA TGCGCCAGCAGCCAAGAGAATACGCGTGTTACCGGGGAGCTGTTTTTT.

The V call is TRBV7-9, the J call TRBJ2-2; 7 bases are shared with TRBD2. V shed 5 bases and J 4 bases; nucleotides not matched to a gene: 10. Germline lookup yields CDR1 SEHNR and CDR2 FQNEAQ (reference sequence). The CDR3 is 16 amino acids. The CDR3 protein is CASSPRLAVRTGELFF. Written as DNA, the CDR3 is TGTGCCAGCAGCCCTAGACTAGCCGTCCGCACCGGGGAGCTGTTTTTT.

V gene TRBV10-3 combines with J gene TRBJ1-2; TRBD1 agrees at 10 bases. The J segment lost 2 bases and the V segment lost 6 bases, leaving 9 bases of the junction unmatched. This CDR3 comprises 16 residues. The germline CDR1 and CDR2 sequences are ENHRY and SYGVKD. For the CDR3, the DNA is TGTGCCATCAGCCCCGGGACAGGGGACTTGAACTATGGCTACACCTTC. Protein sequence: CAISPGTGDLNYGYTF.

The rearrangement links TRBV4-3 to TRBJ2-1, with a possible D match to TRBD2 (5 bases). From germline, CDR1 is LGHNA and CDR2 YSLEER. V lost 0 bases and J 3 bases, leaving 12 bases between the germline ends. CDR3 length: 16 amino acids. The CDR3 protein is CASSQDKVARYNEQFF. The CDR3 region has the DNA TGCGCCAGCAGCCAAGATAAGGTAGCGCGCTACAATGAGCAGTTCTTC.

The chain combines TRBV7-7 with TRBJ1-6; the D gene is possibly TRBD1 (5 bases). V lost 1 base, J lost 8 bases, and 12 bases lay in between. This CDR3 contains 15 residues. The germline V gene has CDR1 SSHAT and CDR2 FNYEAQ (reference sequence). CDR3 nucleotide sequence: TGTGCCAGCAGCTTAGTTCGGAGGGACTATTCACCCCTCCACTTT. Protein: CASSLVRRDYSPLHF.

The chain links TRBV5-1 to TRBJ2-7, with 12 bases aligning to TRBD2. CDR1 SGHRS and CDR2 YFSETQ come from the germline V gene. The CDR3 covers 14 residues. The CDR3 here is CASSAGTSGSEQYV. In nucleotides, the CDR3 is TGTGCCAGCAGCGCAGGGACTAGCGGGTCCGAGCAGTACGTC.

The rearrangement uses TRBV19 and TRBJ1-5, with D maybe TRBD1 (5 bases). The V end was cut by 5 bases, the J end by 4 bases, with 18 bases between. The CDR3 loop spans 16 amino acids. Germline CDR1 reads LNHDA; CDR2 reads SQIVND (reference sequence). CDR3 residues: CASSLYKRGGNQPQHF. As DNA, the CDR3 is TGTGCCAGTAGTCTCTATAAAAGGGGCGGAAATCAGCCCCAGCATTTT.